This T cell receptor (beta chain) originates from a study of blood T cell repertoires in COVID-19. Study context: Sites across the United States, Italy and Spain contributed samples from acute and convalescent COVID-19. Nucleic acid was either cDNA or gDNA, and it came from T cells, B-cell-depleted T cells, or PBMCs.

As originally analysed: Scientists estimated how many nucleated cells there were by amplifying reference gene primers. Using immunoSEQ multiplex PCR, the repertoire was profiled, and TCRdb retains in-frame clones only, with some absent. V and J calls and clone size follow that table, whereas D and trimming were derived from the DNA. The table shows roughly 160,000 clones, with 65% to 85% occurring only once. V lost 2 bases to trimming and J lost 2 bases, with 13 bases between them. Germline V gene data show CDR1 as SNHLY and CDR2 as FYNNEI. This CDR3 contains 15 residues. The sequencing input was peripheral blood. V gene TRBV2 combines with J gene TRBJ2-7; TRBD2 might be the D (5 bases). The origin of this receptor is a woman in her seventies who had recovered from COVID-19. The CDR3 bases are TGTGCCAGCAGTGAAAACCCTCGGGGTCCCTACGAGCAGTACTTC. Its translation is CASSENPRGPYEQYF.